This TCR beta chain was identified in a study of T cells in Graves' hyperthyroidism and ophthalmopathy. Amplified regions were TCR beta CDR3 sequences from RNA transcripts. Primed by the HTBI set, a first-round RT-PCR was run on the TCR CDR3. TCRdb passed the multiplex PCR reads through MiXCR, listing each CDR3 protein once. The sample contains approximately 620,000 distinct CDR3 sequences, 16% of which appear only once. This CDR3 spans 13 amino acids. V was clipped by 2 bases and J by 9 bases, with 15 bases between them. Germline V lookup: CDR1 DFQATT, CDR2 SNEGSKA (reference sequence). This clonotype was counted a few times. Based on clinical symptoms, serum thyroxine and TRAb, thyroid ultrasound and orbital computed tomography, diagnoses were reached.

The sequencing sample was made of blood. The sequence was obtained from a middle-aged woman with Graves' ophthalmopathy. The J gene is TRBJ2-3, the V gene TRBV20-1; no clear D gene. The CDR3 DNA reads TGCAGTGCTAGAAGTCTAGAGGTGCGCACGCAGTATTTT. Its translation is CSARSLEVRTQYF.